This T cell receptor (beta chain) was retrieved from a study of control samples from healthy donors and cancer patients. Germline V gene data show CDR1 as MNHEY and CDR2 as SVGAGI. This CDR3 region has 15 residues. Between the trimmed V and J ends, which lost 0 bases and 4 bases, there was a span of 10 bases. Sequencing was performed with immunoSEQ multiplex PCR; in TCRdb, only in-frame clones are kept and a portion is missing. The sample consists of about 220,000 clones, just under 95% of them appearing once. Remarks on this clone: Other nucleotide sequences from this sample produce the same CDR3.

The sequence was collected from a man over 45 in good health. Sequences were obtained from blood. The rearrangement links TRBV6-5 to TRBJ1-3; D unresolved. The CDR3 nucleotides are TGTGCCAGCAGTTACTCCGGACGTGGCGGAAACACCATATATTTT. Residues: CASSYSGRGGNTIYF.